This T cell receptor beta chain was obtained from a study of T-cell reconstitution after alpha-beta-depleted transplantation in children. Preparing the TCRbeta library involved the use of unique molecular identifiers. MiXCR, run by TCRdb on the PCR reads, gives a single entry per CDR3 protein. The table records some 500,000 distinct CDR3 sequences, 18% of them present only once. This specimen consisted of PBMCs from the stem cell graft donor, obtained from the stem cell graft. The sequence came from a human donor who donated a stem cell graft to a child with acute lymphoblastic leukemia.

CDR3 sequence (DNA): TGCGCCAGCAGCCAAGATGCGGGTATGGGACCCCTCTACGAGCAGTACTTC. Amino acids: CASSQDAGMGPLYEQYF. The genes are TRBV4-1 and TRBJ2-7; the D call may be TRBD1 or TRBD2 (5 bases each). This CDR3 contains 17 residues. V was shortened by 0 bases and J by 3 bases, with 18 bases between the two germline ends. Germline loops: CDR1 MGHRA, CDR2 YSYEKL.